The text below deals with one T cell receptor beta chain. The data were taken from a study of blood T cell repertoires in COVID-19. Overall study: Samples came from the United States, Italy and Spain, spanning acute and convalescent COVID-19. From T cells, B-cell-depleted T cells, or PBMCs came the material, which was cDNA or gDNA.

V was pared by 8 bases and J by 2 bases, with 17 bases between. Germline CDR1 and CDR2: SGHTA and FQGTGA. This CDR3 region has 15 residues. Under the authors' procedure: The assay estimated nucleated cells by amplifying reference gene primers. Sequenced by immunoSEQ multiplex PCR; TCRdb stores in-frame clones only, minus some. D and trimming were read from the DNA, whereas the V and J calls and clone size are those reported in that table. The repertoire includes hundreds of thousands of clones, roughly 87% of them detected once, and roughly 2.1% sits in the top ten. The source material was peripheral blood. The receptor comes from a man younger than 35 with active or convalescent COVID-19. The chain employs TRBV7-3 and TRBJ2-3, with D tentatively TRBD2 (6 bases). CDR3 bases: TGTGCCAGCTCCCCCTGGGGGACTTACACAGATACGCAGTATTTT. Protein product: CASSPWGTYTDTQYF.